The 30 T cell receptor beta chains in this list originate from one sample, sequenced in a study of blood T cells in healthy people across ages. With a J-beta primer mix and a sample-barcoded 5' primer, a second PCR ran 7 to 11 cycles. TCRdb itself ran the 5' RACE reads through MiXCR, one entry per CDR3 protein. The sample has around 990,000 distinct CDR3 sequences, approximately 26% seen once. This sample was also put to use in a study of T cells of mothers and their children.

The sample comprised blood. All receptors come from a girl aged 2 to 10 in good health.

This clonotype turned up a few times. This sequence joins TRBV7-2 and TRBJ1-1, with 8 bases lining up with TRBD1. With V trimmed by 1 base and J by 11 bases, 9 bases remained unmatched. Germline values: CDR1 SGHTA, CDR2 FQGNSA. The CDR3 is 14 amino acids. This CDR3 reads CASSLGGQGKSAFF. DNA of the CDR3: TGTGCCAGCAGCTTAGGCGGACAGGGAAAATCGGCTTTCTTT.

This clonotype has a handful of counts. V gene TRBV15 combines with J gene TRBJ2-5, with D hard to call. The end of the DNA fits TRBJ2-7 better, so the J call may be wrong. The germline CDR1 and CDR2 sequences are LNHNV and YYDKDF (reference sequence). The CDR3 is 15 residues long. CDR3 loop: CATSRPPVGRLEQYF. DNA for the CDR3: TGTGCCACCAGCAGACCCCCCGTTGGACGGCTCGAGCAGTACTTC.

Turning to this clonotype: A clone one base away is much larger, so this may be a read error. The gene calls are TRBV7-2 and TRBJ2-7; no clear D. Germline V gives CDR1 SGHTA, CDR2 FQGNSA. CDR3 length: 12 amino acids. The germline V and J ends were trimmed by 4 bases and 0 bases, with 4 bases remaining between them. CDR3 coding DNA: TGTGCCAGCAGCTGGCGCTCCTACGAGCAGTACTTC. This translates into CASSWRSYEQYF.

This rearrangement joins TRBV7-9 to TRBJ1-2; D perhaps matches TRBD1 (6 bases). With 4 bases removed from V and 5 bases from J, the gap between germline ends came to 14 bases. The CDR3 is made up of 14 amino acids. Germline V gene data show CDR1 as SEHNR and CDR2 as FQNEAQ (reference sequence). The CDR3 bases are TGTGCCAGCAGCTCCCCCGGACAGTGGTATGGCTACACCTTC. Protein: CASSSPGQWYGYTF.

This clonotype came up a few times. The J gene is TRBJ2-5, the V gene TRBV3-1; TRBD2 might be the D (5 bases). Trimming removed 7 bases at V and 3 bases at J, with 15 bases between. CDR1 and CDR2 from the germline V gene are LGHDT and YNNKEL (reference sequence). The CDR3 is made up of 14 amino acids. CDR3 region: CASNPSGIEETQYF. The CDR3 nucleotides are TGTGCCAGCAACCCATCCGGGATTGAAGAGACCCAGTACTTC.

This chain uses TRBV20-1 with TRBJ2-7, with a weak D call TRBD1 (5 bases). The CDR3 totals 15 residues. Per the germline V gene, CDR1 is DFQATT and CDR2 is SNEGSKA (reference sequence). V lost 2 bases to trimming and J lost 3 bases, with 17 bases between them. This CDR3 reads CSARTTTQAIYEQYF. Written as DNA, the CDR3 is TGCAGTGCTAGAACCACAACACAGGCGATCTACGAGCAGTACTTC.

J is TRBJ1-3 and V is TRBV11-2; D not resolved. Germline-derived CDR1 and CDR2 are SGHAT and FQNNGV. This CDR3 spans 18 amino acids. With 5 bases removed from V and 0 bases from J, the gap between germline ends came to 20 bases. CDR3 in DNA: TGTGCCAGCAGCGCTCCCTCCGAGCCCAGCCGCTCTGGAAACACCATATATTTT. Protein: CASSAPSEPSRSGNTIYF.

This chain connects TRBV7-2 to TRBJ1-2, with D perhaps TRBD1 (5 bases). Between the trimmed V and J ends, which lost 2 bases and 8 bases, there was a span of 18 bases. The germline V gene encodes CDR1 SGHTA and CDR2 FQGNSA. This CDR3 is 15 amino acids long. The chain's CDR3 is CASSLLGGPDSGYTF. The CDR3 nucleotides are TGTGCCAGCAGCTTATTGGGGGGACCCGATTCGGGCTACACCTTC.

The rearrangement joins TRBV20-1 to TRBJ2-5; no definite D call. V was pared by 3 bases and J by 0 bases, with 5 bases between. Germline V gene lookup returns CDR1 DFQATT and CDR2 SNEGSKA (reference sequence). The CDR3 sequence is 12 residues long. CDR3 sequence (DNA): TGCAGTGCTAGTCAAGACCAAGAGACCCAGTACTTC. Residues: CSASQDQETQYF.

In its sample, this clonotype was seen a few times. The chain couples TRBV27 to TRBJ2-2, with a tentative D call TRBD2 (7 bases). CDR3 length: 16 residues. The germline CDR1 and CDR2 sequences are MNHEY and SMNVEV (reference sequence). Deletions cut 2 bases from V and 2 bases from J, with 12 bases between. Here the CDR3 DNA reads TGTGCCAGCAGTTTAAGGGGGAGGGTTAACACCGGGGAGCTGTTTTTT. This encodes CASSLRGRVNTGELFF.

This clonotype came up a few times. This chain links TRBV27 with TRBJ1-2; D is uncertain. This CDR3 contains 12 residues. Germline CDR1 reads MNHEY; CDR2 reads SMNVEV (reference sequence). The ends were cut back, 4 bases at V and 7 bases at J, with 10 bases in the middle. The CDR3 region has the DNA TGTGCCAGCAGTTCATCTCAGAGTGGCTACACCTTC. It is translated as CASSSSQSGYTF.

The V gene is TRBV6-6, the J gene TRBJ1-4; no clear D gene. V was clipped by 10 bases and J by 5 bases, with 17 bases between them. Germline CDR1 is MNHNY and CDR2 is SVGAGI (reference sequence). The length of the CDR3 is 14 residues. DNA of the CDR3: TGTGCCACCACGACGCAAGCGGAAAATGAAAAACTGTTTTTT. Its protein is CATTTQAENEKLFF.

The V gene is TRBV6-5, the J gene TRBJ1-5; D is ambiguous. This CDR3 region has 13 residues. Germline V gives CDR1 MNHEY, CDR2 SVGAGI. V lost 6 bases and J lost 4, with 10 bases in between. CDR3 coding DNA: TGTGCCAGCAGCAACGCAGAGAATCAGCCCCAGCATTTT. Protein: CASSNAENQPQHF.

The sample holds a few counts of this clonotype. The chain links TRBV29-1 to TRBJ2-2; 7 bases align to TRBD2. The CDR3 sequence is 15 residues long. V trimming: 7 bases; J trimming: 5 bases; junction bases outside the gene matches: 13. Germline V CDR1 and CDR2: SQVTM, ANQGSEA. The CDR3 sequence: CSALLAGDETGELFF. CDR3 bases: TGCAGCGCCCTCCTGGCGGGAGACGAAACCGGGGAGCTGTTTTTT.

V usage is TRBV7-9 and J usage is TRBJ2-5; D possibly matches TRBD1 or TRBD2 (5 bases each). TRBJ2-7 explains the end of the DNA better; the J call may be wrong. This CDR3 is 15 amino acids long. In germline, CDR1 is SEHNR, CDR2 FQNEAQ (reference sequence). CDR3 in DNA: TGTGCCAGCAGCACATCGCCGAAGGGACGGCACGAGCAGTACTTC. Amino acid sequence: CASSTSPKGRHEQYF.

Only a few counts were recorded for this clonotype. The chain uses TRBV4-1 and TRBJ2-1; maybe TRBD2 (6 bases). The germline V and J ends were trimmed by 4 bases and 0 bases, with 16 bases remaining between them. Germline V gene sequence: CDR1 MGHRA, CDR2 YSYEKL. This CDR3 is 17 amino acids long. CDR3 region: CASSPQPPSASYNEQFF. CDR3 DNA: TGCGCCAGCAGCCCGCAACCCCCTAGCGCCTCCTACAATGAGCAGTTCTTC.

This clonotype has only one observation. This sequence joins TRBV29-1 and TRBJ2-5; D possibly corresponds to TRBD1 (5 bases). The J call may be in error: the DNA end matches TRBJ2-7 better. Germline loops: CDR1 SQVTM, CDR2 ANQGSEA. This CDR3 has 13 residues. DNA of the CDR3: TGCAGCGTTGCTGACAGTTCGCAATACGAGCAGTACTTC. This encodes CSVADSSQYEQYF.

The J gene is TRBJ2-1, the V gene TRBV7-9; D unclear. Germline CDR1 and CDR2: SEHNR and FQNEAQ (reference sequence). The CDR3 length is 17 residues. Trimming took off 5 bases at V and 10 bases at J, with 27 bases between the two ends. DNA for the CDR3: TGTGCCAGCAGCCCGCCCCCCCAATTATATAGAGGTAACGAGCAGTTCTTC. This translates into CASSPPPQLYRGNEQFF.

This clonotype was seen a handful of times. This rearrangement joins TRBV3-1 to TRBJ2-1; no clear D gene. Germline loops: CDR1 LGHDT, CDR2 YNNKEL (reference sequence). The CDR3 consists of 17 residues. V lost 1 base and J 5 bases, leaving 18 bases between the germline ends. The CDR3 bases are TGTGCCAGCAGCCAAGGCCCACTTAGGGTAGAACACAATGAGCAGTTCTTC. It specifies CASSQGPLRVEHNEQFF.

This clonotype was counted between two and nine times. One junction end disagrees with the germline gene, perhaps due to a read error. V gene TRBV6-1 combines with J gene TRBJ2-5, with D hard to call. The germline gives CDR1 MNHNS, CDR2 SASEGT. There are 12 residues in the CDR3. In DNA, the CDR3 is TGTGCCAGCACTGAACCCAGAGAGACCCAGTACTTC. This translates into CASTEPRETQYF.

The chain carries TRBV7-9 and TRBJ1-1; D may be TRBD1 (6 bases). The CDR3 covers 13 residues. Germline V gives CDR1 SEHNR, CDR2 FQNEAQ (reference sequence). Deletions cut 6 bases from V and 11 bases from J, with 19 bases between. CDR3 nucleotide sequence: TGTGCCAGCAGTTGGGAGAGGGGCCAGGGGGCTTTCTTT. It is translated as CASSWERGQGAFF.

Only a few counts were recorded for this clonotype. The missing conserved phenylalanine or tryptophan at the end of this CDR3 makes a read error likely. CDR3 region: CASSYSDPLAGVFNEQFL. The CDR3 DNA sequence: TGTGCCAGCAGTTACTCGGATCCTCTAGCGGGGGTCTTCAATGAGCAGTTCCTC. V is TRBV6-5 and J is TRBJ2-1; 10 bases align to TRBD2. This CDR3 comprises 18 residues. In germline, CDR1 is MNHEY, CDR2 SVGAGI. J gave up 6 bases and V 0 bases, and 11 bases lay outside the gene matches.

In this sample, this clonotype turned up a few times. The V and J genes are TRBV5-1 and TRBJ2-2; 11 bases are a match to TRBD2. This CDR3 contains 18 residues. Germline-derived CDR1 and CDR2 are SGHRS and YFSETQ. With 0 bases clipped from V and 3 bases from J, the junction kept 7 bases outside the gene matches. CDR3 in DNA: TGCGCCAGCAGCTTGGTGGTAGCGGGAGGGCCTTACACCGGGGAGCTGTTTTTT. Translating gives CASSLVVAGGPYTGELFF.

This clonotype showed up many times. The J gene is TRBJ2-5, the V gene TRBV7-2; no clear D gene. Germline lookup yields CDR1 SGHTA and CDR2 FQGNSA. This CDR3 region has 14 residues. The V end was cut by 6 bases, the J end by 1 base, with 12 bases between. The CDR3 protein is CASSLSGRQETQYF. CDR3 DNA: TGTGCCAGCAGTTTATCGGGCCGCCAAGAGACCCAGTACTTC.

This chain joins TRBV5-1 and TRBJ2-6; tentatively, D is TRBD1 (5 bases). V dropped 8 bases and J dropped 0 bases, with 9 bases sitting between them. There are 14 residues in the CDR3. CDR1 and CDR2 from the germline V gene are SGHRS and YFSETQ. CDR3 DNA: TGCGCCAGAATCAGGGCCTCTGGGGCCAACGTCCTGACTTTC. The encoded protein is CARIRASGANVLTF.

This chain connects TRBV27 to TRBJ1-5; 11 bases map to TRBD1. CDR3 length equals 14 residues. From germline, CDR1 is MNHEY and CDR2 SMNVEV (reference sequence). After removal of 4 bases from V and 7 bases from J, the junction contained 3 bases not matched to a gene. The CDR3, as DNA: TGTGCCAGCAGTTGGGGGACAGGGGGGCAGCCCCAGCATTTT. Translating it yields CASSWGTGGQPQHF.

The chain employs TRBV4-1 and TRBJ1-2; tentatively, D is TRBD1 (6 bases). This CDR3 comprises 14 residues. Germline V lookup: CDR1 MGHRA, CDR2 YSYEKL. V lost 0 bases and J lost 3, with 8 bases in between. DNA for the CDR3: TGCGCCAGCAGCCAAGATACAGGGCACTATGGCTACACCTTC. It yields the protein CASSQDTGHYGYTF.

This clonotype was seen a handful of times. This CDR3 is CASSTWTGVGEQYF. The CDR3 nucleotides are TGTGCCAGCAGCACCTGGACAGGGGTGGGGGAGCAGTACTTC. This rearrangement joins TRBV13 to TRBJ2-7; 9 bases map to TRBD1. The CDR3 sequence is 14 residues long. V lost 5 bases to trimming and J lost 7 bases; unmatched junction nucleotides: 9. Germline CDR1 PRHDT, CDR2 FYEKMQ (reference sequence). Together with reference TRBV13 and TRBJ2-7, the CDR3 gives the full variable domain: AAGVIQSPRHLIKEKRETATLKCYPIPRHDTVYWYQQGPGQDPQFLISFYEKMQSDKGSIPDRFSAQQFSDYHSELNMSSLELGDSALYFCASSTWTGVGEQYFGPGTRLTVT.

This rearrangement joins TRBV6-4 to TRBJ2-3; 15 nucleotides match TRBD2. Germline V gene lookup returns CDR1 MRHNA and CDR2 SNTAGT. The CDR3 covers 15 residues. V trimming: 3 bases; J trimming: 5 bases; junction bases outside the gene matches: 0. CDR3 amino acids: CASSEGLAGGDTQYF. The CDR3 DNA reads as TGTGCCAGCAGTGAGGGACTAGCGGGAGGAGATACGCAGTATTTT.

The chain is built from TRBV9 and TRBJ2-3; 10 bases agree with TRBD2. Per the germline V gene, CDR1 is SGDLS and CDR2 is YYNGEE. This CDR3 contains 16 residues. V trimming: 4 bases; J trimming: 5 bases; junction bases outside the gene matches: 10. The DNA of the CDR3 is TGTGCCAGCAGCCCGGAAGCGGGGGGGCCAGGAGATACGCAGTATTTT. The encoded protein is CASSPEAGGPGDTQYF. Full variable domain (rest looked up from reference TRBV9 and TRBJ2-3): DSGVTQTPKHLITATGQRVTLRCSPRSGDLSVYWYQQSLDQGLQFLIQYYNGEERAKGNILERFSAQQFPDLHSELNLSSLELGDSALYFCASSPEAGGPGDTQYFGPGTRLTVL.